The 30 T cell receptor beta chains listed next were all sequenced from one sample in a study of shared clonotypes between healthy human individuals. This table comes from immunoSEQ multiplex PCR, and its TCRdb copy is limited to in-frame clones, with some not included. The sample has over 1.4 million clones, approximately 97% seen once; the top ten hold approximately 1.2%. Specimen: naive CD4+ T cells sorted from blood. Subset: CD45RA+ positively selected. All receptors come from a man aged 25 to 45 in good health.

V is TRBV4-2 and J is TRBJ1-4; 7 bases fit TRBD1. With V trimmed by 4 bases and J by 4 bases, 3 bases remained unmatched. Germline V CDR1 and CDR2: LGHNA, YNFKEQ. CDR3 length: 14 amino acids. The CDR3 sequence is CASSRDSFNEKLFF. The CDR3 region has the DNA TGTGCCAGCAGCCGGGACAGCTTTAATGAAAAACTGTTTTTT.

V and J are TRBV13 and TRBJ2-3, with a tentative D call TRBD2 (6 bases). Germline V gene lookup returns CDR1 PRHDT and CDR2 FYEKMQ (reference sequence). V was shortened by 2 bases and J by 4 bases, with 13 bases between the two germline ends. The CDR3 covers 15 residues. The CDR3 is CASSLRREIADTQYF. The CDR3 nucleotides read TGTGCCAGCAGCTTACGGCGGGAAATCGCAGATACGCAGTATTTT. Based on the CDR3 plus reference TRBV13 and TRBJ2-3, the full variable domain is AAGVIQSPRHLIKEKRETATLKCYPIPRHDTVYWYQQGPGQDPQFLISFYEKMQSDKGSIPDRFSAQQFSDYHSELNMSSLELGDSALYFCASSLRREIADTQYFGPGTRLTVL.

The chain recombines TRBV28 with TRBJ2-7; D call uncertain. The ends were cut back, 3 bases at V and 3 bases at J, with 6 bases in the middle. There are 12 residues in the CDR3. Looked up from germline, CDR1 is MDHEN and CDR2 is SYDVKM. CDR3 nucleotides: TGTGCCAGCAGTTTCTCCAACTACGAGCAGTACTTC. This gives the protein CASSFSNYEQYF.

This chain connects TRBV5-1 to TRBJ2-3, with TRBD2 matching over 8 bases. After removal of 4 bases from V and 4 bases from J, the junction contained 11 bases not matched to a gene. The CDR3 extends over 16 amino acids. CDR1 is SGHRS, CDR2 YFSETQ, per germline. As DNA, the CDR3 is TGCGCCAGCAGCGTACGACTAGCGACGGGTGCAGATACGCAGTATTTT. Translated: CASSVRLATGADTQYF.

CDR3 sequence reads: CASSLFPGPQPQHF. The CDR3 bases are TGTGCCAGCAGTTTATTTCCAGGGCCCCAGCCCCAGCATTTT. J is TRBJ1-5 and V is TRBV27, with a possible D match to TRBD1 (5 bases). Germline CDR1 reads MNHEY; CDR2 reads SMNVEV (reference sequence). Trimming took off 1 base at V and 7 bases at J, with 11 bases between the two ends. The CDR3 consists of 14 residues.

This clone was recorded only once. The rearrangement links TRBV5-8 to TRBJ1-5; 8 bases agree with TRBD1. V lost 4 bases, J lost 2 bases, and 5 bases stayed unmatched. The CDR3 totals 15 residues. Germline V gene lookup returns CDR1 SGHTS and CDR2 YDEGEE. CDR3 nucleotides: TGTGCCAGCAGCCTCGGGACAGGTGGCAATCAGCCCCAGCATTTT. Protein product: CASSLGTGGNQPQHF.

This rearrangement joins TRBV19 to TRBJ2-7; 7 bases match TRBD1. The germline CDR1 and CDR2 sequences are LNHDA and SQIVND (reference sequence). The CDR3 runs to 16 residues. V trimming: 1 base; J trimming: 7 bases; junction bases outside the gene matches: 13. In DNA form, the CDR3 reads TGTGCCAGTAGTATAGTCTTGAGACAGGGAAGGTTGGAGCAGTACTTC. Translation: CASSIVLRQGRLEQYF.

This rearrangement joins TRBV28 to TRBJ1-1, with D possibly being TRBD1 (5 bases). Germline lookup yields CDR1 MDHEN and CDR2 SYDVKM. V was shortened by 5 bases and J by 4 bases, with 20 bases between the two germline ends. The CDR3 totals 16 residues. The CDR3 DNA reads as TGTGCCAGCAGTCCCCCAGGGTTCTCTGCGTTCACTGAAGCTTTCTTT. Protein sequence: CASSPPGFSAFTEAFF.

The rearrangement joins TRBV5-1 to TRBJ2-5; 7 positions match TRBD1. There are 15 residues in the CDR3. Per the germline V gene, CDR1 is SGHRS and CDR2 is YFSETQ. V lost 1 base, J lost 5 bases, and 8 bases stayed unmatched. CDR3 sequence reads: CASSLYRGMEETQYF. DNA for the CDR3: TGCGCCAGCAGCTTGTACAGGGGTATGGAGGAGACCCAGTACTTC.

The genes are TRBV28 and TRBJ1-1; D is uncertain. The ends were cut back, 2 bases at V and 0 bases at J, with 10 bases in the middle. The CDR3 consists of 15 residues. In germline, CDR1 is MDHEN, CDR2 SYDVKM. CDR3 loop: CASSLASGMNTEAFF. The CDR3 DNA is TGTGCCAGCAGTTTAGCGTCGGGGATGAACACTGAAGCTTTCTTT.

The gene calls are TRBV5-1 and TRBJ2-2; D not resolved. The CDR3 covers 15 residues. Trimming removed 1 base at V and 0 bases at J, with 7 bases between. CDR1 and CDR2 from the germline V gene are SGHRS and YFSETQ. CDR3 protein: CASSLSQANTGELFF. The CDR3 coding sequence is TGCGCCAGCAGCTTGAGCCAGGCGAACACCGGGGAGCTGTTTTTT.

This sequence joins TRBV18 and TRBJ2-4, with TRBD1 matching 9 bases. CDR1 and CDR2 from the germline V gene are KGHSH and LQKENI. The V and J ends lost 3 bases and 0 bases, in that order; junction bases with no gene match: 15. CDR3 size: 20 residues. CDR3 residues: CASSPIGVQGAALAKNIQYF. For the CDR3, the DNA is TGTGCCAGCTCACCTATCGGGGTACAGGGGGCTGCTCTAGCCAAAAACATTCAGTACTTC.

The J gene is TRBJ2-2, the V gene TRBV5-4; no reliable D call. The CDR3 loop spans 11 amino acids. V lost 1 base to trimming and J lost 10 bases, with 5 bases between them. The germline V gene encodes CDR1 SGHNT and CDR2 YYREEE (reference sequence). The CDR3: CASSLTEELFF. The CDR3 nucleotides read TGTGCCAGCAGCTTGACAGAGGAGCTGTTTTTT.

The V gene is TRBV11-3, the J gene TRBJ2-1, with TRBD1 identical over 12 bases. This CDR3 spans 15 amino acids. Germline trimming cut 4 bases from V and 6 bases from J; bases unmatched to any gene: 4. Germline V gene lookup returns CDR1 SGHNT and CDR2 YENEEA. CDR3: CASSSGQGAFNEQFF. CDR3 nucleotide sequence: TGTGCCAGCAGCTCGGGACAGGGGGCTTTCAATGAGCAGTTCTTC.

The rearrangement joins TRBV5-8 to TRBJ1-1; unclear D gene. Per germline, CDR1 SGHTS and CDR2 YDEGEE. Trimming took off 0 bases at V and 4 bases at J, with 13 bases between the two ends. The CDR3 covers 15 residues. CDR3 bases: TGTGCCAGCAGCTTGGTGGCCACGGCAAGCACTGAAGCTTTCTTT. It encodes CASSLVATASTEAFF.

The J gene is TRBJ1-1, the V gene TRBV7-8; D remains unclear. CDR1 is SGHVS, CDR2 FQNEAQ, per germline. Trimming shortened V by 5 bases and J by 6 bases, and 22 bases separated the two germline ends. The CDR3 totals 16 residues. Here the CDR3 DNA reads TGTGCCAGCAGCCCCTATTCTGTTTTTCCCTCGGCTGAAGCTTTCTTT. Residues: CASSPYSVFPSAEAFF.

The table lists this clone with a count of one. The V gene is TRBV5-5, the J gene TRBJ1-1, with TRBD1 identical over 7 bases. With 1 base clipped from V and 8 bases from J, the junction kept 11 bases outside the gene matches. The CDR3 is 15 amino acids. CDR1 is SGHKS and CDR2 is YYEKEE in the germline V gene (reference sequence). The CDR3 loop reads CASSLLVGGTDEAFF. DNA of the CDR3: TGTGCCAGCAGCTTGCTAGTCGGGGGGACAGACGAAGCTTTCTTT.

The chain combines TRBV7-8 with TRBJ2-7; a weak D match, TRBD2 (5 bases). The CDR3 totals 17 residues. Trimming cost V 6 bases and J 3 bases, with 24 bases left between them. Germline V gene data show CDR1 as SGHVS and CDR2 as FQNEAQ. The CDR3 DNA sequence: TGTGCCAGCAGACCAGAGAGGGATTTGAAGACGAGCTACGAGCAGTACTTC. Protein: CASRPERDLKTSYEQYF.

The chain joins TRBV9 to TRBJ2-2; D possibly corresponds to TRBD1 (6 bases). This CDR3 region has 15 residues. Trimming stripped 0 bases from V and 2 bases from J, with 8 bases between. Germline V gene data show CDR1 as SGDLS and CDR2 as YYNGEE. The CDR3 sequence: CASSVGGLNTGELFF. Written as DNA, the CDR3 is TGTGCCAGCAGCGTAGGGGGGCTCAACACCGGGGAGCTGTTTTTT.

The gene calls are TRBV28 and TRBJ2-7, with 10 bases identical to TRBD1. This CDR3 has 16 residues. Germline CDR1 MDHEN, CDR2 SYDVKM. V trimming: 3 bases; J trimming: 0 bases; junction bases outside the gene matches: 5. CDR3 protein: CASSFWGQGFSYEQYF. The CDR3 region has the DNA TGTGCCAGCAGTTTTTGGGGACAGGGGTTCTCCTACGAGCAGTACTTC. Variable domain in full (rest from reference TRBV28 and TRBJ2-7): DVKVTQSSRYLVKRTGEKVFLECVQDMDHENMFWYRQDPGLGLRLIYFSYDVKMKEKGDIPEGYSVSREKKERFSLILESASTNQTSMYLCASSFWGQGFSYEQYFGPGTRLTVT.

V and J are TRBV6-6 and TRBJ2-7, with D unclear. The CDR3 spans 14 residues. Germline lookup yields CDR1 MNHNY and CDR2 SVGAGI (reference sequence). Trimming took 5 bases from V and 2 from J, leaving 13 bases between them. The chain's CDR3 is CASSVGPAPYEQYF. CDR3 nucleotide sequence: TGTGCCAGCAGTGTCGGGCCAGCCCCCTACGAGCAGTACTTC.

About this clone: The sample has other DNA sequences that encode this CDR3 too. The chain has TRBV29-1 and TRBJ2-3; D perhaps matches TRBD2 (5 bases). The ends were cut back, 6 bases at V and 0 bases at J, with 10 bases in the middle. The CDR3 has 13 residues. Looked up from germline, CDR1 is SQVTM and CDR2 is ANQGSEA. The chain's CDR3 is CSVRGRSTDTQYF. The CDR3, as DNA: TGCAGCGTAAGAGGGAGAAGCACAGATACGCAGTATTTT.

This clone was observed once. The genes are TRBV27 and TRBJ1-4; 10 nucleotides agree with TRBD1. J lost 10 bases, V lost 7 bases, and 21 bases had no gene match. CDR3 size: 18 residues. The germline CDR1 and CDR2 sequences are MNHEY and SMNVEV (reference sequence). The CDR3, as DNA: TGTGCCAGCAAAAATCACAAAGGGACAGGGGACCTCTACGGAAAACTGTTTTTT. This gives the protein CASKNHKGTGDLYGKLFF.

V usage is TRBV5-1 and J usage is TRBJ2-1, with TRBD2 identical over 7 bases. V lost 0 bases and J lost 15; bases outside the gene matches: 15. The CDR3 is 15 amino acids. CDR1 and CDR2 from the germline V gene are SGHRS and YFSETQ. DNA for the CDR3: TGCGCCAGCAGCTTGGGTGCCAGGGAGGGCCCCAGTGGGTTCTTC. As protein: CASSLGAREGPSGFF.

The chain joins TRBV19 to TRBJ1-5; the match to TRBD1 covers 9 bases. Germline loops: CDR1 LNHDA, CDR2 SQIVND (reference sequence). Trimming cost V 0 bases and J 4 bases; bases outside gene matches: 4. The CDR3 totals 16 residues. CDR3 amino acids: CASSIDATGGNQPQHF. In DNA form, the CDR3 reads TGTGCCAGTAGTATAGATGCGACAGGGGGTAATCAGCCCCAGCATTTT.

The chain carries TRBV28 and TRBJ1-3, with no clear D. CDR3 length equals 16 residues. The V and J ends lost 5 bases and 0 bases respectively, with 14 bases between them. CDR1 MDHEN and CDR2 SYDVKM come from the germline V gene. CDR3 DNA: TGTGCCAGCAGTCTCCAAACACAGCTCTCTGGAAACACCATATATTTT. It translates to CASSLQTQLSGNTIYF.

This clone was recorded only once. CDR3 sequence reads: CASSGLLNTIYF. The CDR3 bases are TGTGCCAGCAGTGGCCTTTTGAACACCATATATTTT. The chain combines TRBV28 with TRBJ1-3; no definite D call. CDR1 and CDR2 from the germline V gene are MDHEN and SYDVKM. This CDR3 comprises 12 residues. V was trimmed by 5 bases and J by 7 bases, leaving 9 bases between them.

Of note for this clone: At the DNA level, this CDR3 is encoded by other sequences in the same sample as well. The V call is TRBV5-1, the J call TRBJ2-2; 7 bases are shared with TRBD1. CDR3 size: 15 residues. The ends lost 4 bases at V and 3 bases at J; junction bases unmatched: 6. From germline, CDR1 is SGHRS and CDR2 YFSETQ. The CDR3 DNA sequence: TGCGCCAGCAGCCTAAGGACAGGAGACACCGGGGAGCTGTTTTTT. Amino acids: CASSLRTGDTGELFF.

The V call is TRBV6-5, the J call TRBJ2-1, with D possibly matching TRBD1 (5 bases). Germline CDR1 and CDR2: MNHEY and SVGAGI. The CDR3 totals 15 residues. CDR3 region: CAQGVETLPRNEQFF. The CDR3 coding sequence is TGTGCGCAAGGGGTGGAAACCTTACCGCGGAATGAGCAGTTCTTC.

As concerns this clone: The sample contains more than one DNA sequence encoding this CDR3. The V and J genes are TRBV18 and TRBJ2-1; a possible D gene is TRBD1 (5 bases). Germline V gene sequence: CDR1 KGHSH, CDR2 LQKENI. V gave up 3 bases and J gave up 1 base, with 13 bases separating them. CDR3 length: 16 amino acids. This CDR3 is CASSPQGAGSYNEQFF. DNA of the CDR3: TGTGCCAGCTCACCCCAAGGGGCCGGTTCCTACAATGAGCAGTTCTTC.